The TCR beta chain described here comes from a study of brain T cells in children with intractable seizures. Assay used: immunoSEQ multiplex PCR; TCRdb lists only in-frame clones, some missing. The sample contains 300,000 to 400,000 clones, 93% of which appear only once. The time point was: blood from clinic visit 5 months post-surgery; TSC patient then seizure free. The sequenced cases were selected for having the highest brain T cell transcript signatures. The CDR3 sequence is 14 residues long. With V trimmed by 4 bases and J by 8 bases, 7 bases remained unmatched. CDR1 LGHDT and CDR2 YNNKEL come from the germline V gene (reference sequence).

This chain links TRBV3-1 (or the pseudogene TRBV3-2) with TRBJ2-1; 8 nucleotides align to TRBD2. The source of this sequence is a boy in the first two years of life with tuberous sclerosis and intractable seizures. The sequenced sample was peripheral blood, obtained roughly 5 months after surgery. CDR3 protein: CASSPGLVTDEQFF. The DNA for the CDR3 is TGTGCCAGCAGCCCGGGACTAGTGACCGATGAGCAGTTCTTC.